This T cell receptor (beta chain) was obtained from a study of cytomegalovirus exposure and HLA in healthy donors. The donors (healthy individuals) were bone marrow donors. With 1 base removed from V and 1 base from J, the gap between germline ends came to 6 bases. The CDR3 consists of 14 residues. Germline values: CDR1 SGHKS, CDR2 YYEKEE (reference sequence). PCR involved 60 Vbeta and 13 Jbeta primers. Clones were read by immunoSEQ multiplex PCR, and TCRdb kept only the in-frame ones, dropping some. The sample records 100,000 or so clones, about 80% being singletons. The receptor was derived from a man in his forties in good health and CMV-seronegative. Sequencing input: PBMCs. The chain uses TRBV5-5 and TRBJ1-5; D gene uncertain. CDR3 region: CASSLLESNQPQHF. In nucleotides, the CDR3 is TGTGCCAGCAGCTTGCTGGAGAGCAATCAGCCCCAGCATTTT.